These T cell receptor beta chains were read from a single sample in a study of CD8 T cells in Susac syndrome. Via MiXCR, TCRdb re-called the immunoSEQ multiplex PCR reads, giving one row per CDR3 protein. The data contain under 85,000 distinct CDR3 sequences, approximately 93% of them seen just once; the ten biggest clones take up 0.56%. What was sequenced was CD8+ T cells from PBMCs. The receptors were sampled from a human donor with multiple sclerosis. CDR3s leave out the opening cysteine and the closing phenylalanine or tryptophan. Each record gives: V gene, J gene, clone size, CDR3 protein. The listing skips clone size in some rows; elsewhere it reads once, few, many or a size class.

TRBV24-1,TRBJ2-7,-,ATSDGGASSGYEQY
TRBV13,TRBJ1-2,once,ASSRRQTGYGGYT
TRBV27,TRBJ1-1,-,ASSLWGGEAF
TRBV6-5,TRBJ2-1,-,ASRVEVGSYNEQF
TRBV18,TRBJ2-7,-,ASSPPGNSYEQY
TRBV28,TRBJ2-2,-,ASRRPGTGTGELF
TRBV29-1,TRBJ2-1,-,SVDLAGQF
TRBV15,TRBJ2-5,-,ATSRVRGQETQY
TRBV5-4,TRBJ2-2,once,ASSQAADQKNTGELF
TRBV19,TRBJ2-1,-,ASNLIGLGSDEQF
TRBV5-4,TRBJ2-5,-,ASSGSAGGAEETQY
TRBV12-3/TRBV12-4,TRBJ1-2,-,ASTQRTGFDHYT
TRBV24-1,TRBJ1-4,-,ATSDTPGQSTNEKLF
TRBV5-1,TRBJ2-5,once,ASTLDETQY
TRBV13,TRBJ2-5,-,ASSAEGLIETQY
TRBV6-2/TRBV6-3,TRBJ2-3,-,ASSLPGGGLRDTQY
TRBV29-1,TRBJ1-2,-,SARIQGDYGYT
TRBV20-1,TRBJ1-5,-,SARDTDRGDSNQPQH
TRBV29-1,TRBJ2-2,-,SGRTANTGELF
TRBV12-3/TRBV12-4,TRBJ2-3,-,ASSLIQGDTQY
TRBV10-3,TRBJ2-7,-,ATGGPTTYEQY
TRBV20-1,TRBJ2-1,-,SASFAGIYNEQF
TRBV7-6,TRBJ1-1,few,ASSLDQGTEAF
TRBV27,TRBJ2-4,-,ASSLVTALAKNIQY
TRBV12-3/TRBV12-4,TRBJ2-5,-,ASSLSVGETQY
TRBV13,TRBJ2-3,-,ASSLAGITDTQY
TRBV13,TRBJ1-2,-,ASSLEAAYGYT
TRBV25-1,TRBJ1-2,-,ASGENYGYT